This T cell receptor (beta chain) came from a study of blood T cell repertoires in COVID-19. Whole-study context: Acute-phase and convalescent COVID-19 samples originated in the United States, Italy and Spain. PBMCs, B-cell-depleted T cells, or T cells provided the cDNA or gDNA that made up the material.

The CDR3 has 17 amino acids. CDR1 MNHEY and CDR2 SMNVEV come from the germline V gene (reference sequence). With 4 bases removed from V and 0 bases from J, the gap between germline ends came to 17 bases. Authors' data handling: Reference gene primer amplification gave estimated nucleated cell counts. The assay was immunoSEQ multiplex PCR, and TCRdb's table has in-frame clones only and misses some. V, J and clone size are taken as reported in that table, and D and trimming were inferred from the DNA itself. The sample consists of 200,000 to 250,000 clones, roughly 90% of them appearing once. Sequenced: peripheral blood. This clonotype was sampled from a woman aged 55-69 years with acute or convalescent COVID-19. The rearrangement uses TRBV27 and TRBJ2-3; D might be TRBD1 (6 bases). The CDR3 is CASSYTGRAYSTDTQYF. CDR3 sequence (DNA): TGTGCCAGCAGTTATACAGGGCGCGCTTATAGCACAGATACGCAGTATTTT.